This entry concerns a single T cell receptor (beta chain). Its antigen is as yet unknown. The source of the sample is a study of identical twins. Study results and caveats: Abundant cord blood beta clonotypes carried fewer insertions; memory repertoires showed none.

Every donor was a healthy Caucasian. Template switching supplied a universal primer site; unique molecular identifiers were carried on the cDNA. TCRdb re-analysed the 5' RACE reads in MiXCR, keeping a single row per CDR3 protein. The sample contains 690,000 or so distinct CDR3 sequences, around 6% of which appear only once. The sequence was obtained from a man younger than 30 in good health. Input material: naive T cells sorted from blood.

The CDR3 is CASSRLAGGPPNEQYV. CDR3 DNA: TGTGCCAGCAGCAGACTAGCGGGAGGGCCTCCCAACGAGCAGTACGTC. V is TRBV21-1 and J is TRBJ2-7; the table's TRBD2 call for D was not verified on the DNA. TRBV21-1 is tagged as a pseudogene. This CDR3 comprises 16 residues.